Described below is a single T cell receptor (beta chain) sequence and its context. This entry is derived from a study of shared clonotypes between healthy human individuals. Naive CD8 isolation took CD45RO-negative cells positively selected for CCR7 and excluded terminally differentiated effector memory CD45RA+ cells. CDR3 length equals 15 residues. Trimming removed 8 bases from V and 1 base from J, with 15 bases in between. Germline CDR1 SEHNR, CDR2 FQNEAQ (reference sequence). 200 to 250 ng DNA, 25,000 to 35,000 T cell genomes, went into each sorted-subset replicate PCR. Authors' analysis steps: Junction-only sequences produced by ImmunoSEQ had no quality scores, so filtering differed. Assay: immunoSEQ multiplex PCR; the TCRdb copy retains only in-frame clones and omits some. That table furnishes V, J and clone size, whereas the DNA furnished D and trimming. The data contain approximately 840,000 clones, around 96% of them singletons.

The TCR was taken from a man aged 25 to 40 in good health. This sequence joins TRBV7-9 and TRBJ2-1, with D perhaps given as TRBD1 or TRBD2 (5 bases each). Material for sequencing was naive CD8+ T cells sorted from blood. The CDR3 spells CASPDGAVSYNEQFF. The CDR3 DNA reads TGTGCCAGCCCGGACGGGGCGGTTTCCTACAATGAGCAGTTCTTC.